The clone carrying this T cell receptor (beta chain) showed up just a few times. Its antigen is unknown. The source of the sample is a study of vaccination effects on CD4 cells after COVID-19. Study-level information: Convalescent patients (n = two) were sampled 16 days and one week prevaccination.

This CDR3 has 13 amino acids. The V end lost 2 bases, the J end lost 3 bases, and 8 bases lay between the germline ends. Germline CDR1 reads SGHTA; CDR2 reads FQGNSA. Before sequencing took place, the ViraFEST assay used viral peptide pools to expand antigen-specific CD4+ T cells. Scientists isolated CD4+ T cells after a roughly ten-day culture period ended. SARS-CoV-2 infection was confirmed by PCR in the person between March and December 2020. Repertoires were generated with immunoSEQ multiplex PCR, while TCRdb's copy carries only in-frame clones and drops some. The data show around 30,000 clones, with roughly two thirds seen just once and more than 15% held by the top ten.

Sample: CD4+ T cells from PBMCs cultured with SARS-CoV-2 spike peptides, taken before COVID-19 vaccination. The sequence came from a human donor who had a prior SARS-CoV-2 infection. The genes are TRBV7-2 and TRBJ2-7, with D perhaps TRBD2 (6 bases). The DNA for the CDR3 is TGTGCCAGCAGCTTACGCGGGGTCTACGAGCAGTACTTC. Its protein is CASSLRGVYEQYF.